This T cell receptor beta chain was sequenced in a study of identical twins. Study results and caveats: One should note that invariant MAIT and iNKT cells could partly confound zero-insertion analyses.

MiXCR was run by TCRdb on the 5' RACE reads, yielding one entry per CDR3 protein. This sample has 1.5 million to 2 million distinct CDR3 sequences, with less than 35% found just once. The length of the CDR3 is 13 residues. Germline CDR1 and CDR2: SQVTM and ANQGSEA. Between the trimmed V and J ends, which lost 1 base and 2 bases, there was a span of 8 bases. As regards this clonotype: Its target is not known.

Sequences were obtained from cord blood. The clonotype originates from a newborn girl in good health. The chain couples TRBV29-1 to TRBJ1-2, with D possibly matching TRBD1 (6 bases). CDR3 residues: CSVEAGENYGYTF. The CDR3 DNA reads as TGCAGCGTTGAAGCAGGGGAGAACTATGGCTACACCTTC.